The 25 T cell receptor beta chains in this list originate from one sample, sequenced in a study of PD-L1 blockade in urothelial cancer. The data were produced by immunoSEQ multiplex PCR, yet TCRdb's version contains in-frame clones alone and is incomplete. Of about 30,000 clones listed, 80% to 90% are singletons. Stated time point: peripheral blood 6 weeks after treatment start. The specimen was PBMCs, collected around atezolizumab (anti-PD-L1) treatment. These receptors all come from an elderly man with urothelial cancer.

In its sample, this clone was seen once. The chain uses TRBV5-1 and TRBJ2-2; TRBD2 matches at 7 bases. The CDR3 contains 16 residues. V lost 0 bases to trimming and J lost 0 bases; unmatched junction nucleotides: 2. CDR1 SGHRS and CDR2 YFSETQ come from the germline V gene. DNA for the CDR3: TGCGCCAGCAGCTTGGAGAGCGGGACGAACACCGGGGAGCTGTTTTTT. Translated, it gives CASSLESGTNTGELFF.

This chain connects TRBV19 to TRBJ2-4; D is unclear. There are 15 residues in the CDR3. V lost 7 bases, J lost 0 bases, and 13 bases lay in between. Germline CDR1 and CDR2: LNHDA and SQIVND (reference sequence). The CDR3 nucleotides are TGTGCCAGTACCCCAGGTTTCCTAGCCAAAAACATTCAGTACTTC. Protein product: CASTPGFLAKNIQYF. The entire variable domain, with the rest obtained from reference TRBV19 and TRBJ2-4, is as follows: DGGITQSPKYLFRKEGQNVTLSCEQNLNHDAMYWYRQDPGQGLRLIYYSQIVNDFQKGDIAEGYSVSREKKESFPLTVTSAQKNPTAFYLCASTPGFLAKNIQYFGAGTRLSVL.

The chain is built from TRBV7-2 and TRBJ2-7, with D maybe TRBD1 (5 bases). V lost 1 base, J lost 2 bases, and 9 bases lay in between. There are 14 residues in the CDR3. CDR1 and CDR2 from the germline V gene are SGHTA and FQGNSA. The CDR3 DNA is TGTGCCAGCAGCTTAGAGTCAGGGCCCTACGAGCAGTACTTC. Protein sequence: CASSLESGPYEQYF.

The genes are TRBV28 and TRBJ1-5; D gene ambiguous. The ends were cut back, 2 bases at V and 7 bases at J, with 12 bases in the middle. The CDR3 sequence is 14 residues long. The germline V gene encodes CDR1 MDHEN and CDR2 SYDVKM. CDR3 loop: CASSLNSPVQPQHF. The CDR3 coding sequence is TGTGCCAGCAGTTTAAACAGCCCTGTGCAGCCCCAGCATTTT.

The chain couples TRBV6-1 to TRBJ2-3; D unresolved. The CDR3 contains 15 residues. Germline V CDR1 and CDR2: MNHNS, SASEGT. V lost 7 bases and J lost 1, with 15 bases in between. This chain's CDR3 is CASTTILTRTDTQYF. CDR3 DNA: TGTGCCAGCACTACCATTTTAACGCGCACAGATACGCAGTATTTT.

The rearrangement joins TRBV5-1 to TRBJ2-7; a possible D gene is TRBD2 (5 bases). The CDR3 sequence is 14 residues long. Germline V gene sequence: CDR1 SGHRS, CDR2 YFSETQ. V dropped 5 bases and J dropped 0 bases, with 12 bases sitting between them. CDR3 in DNA: TGCGCCAGCAGGATTGGGGAGAGCTCCTACGAGCAGTACTTC. Translated, it gives CASRIGESSYEQYF.

This sequence joins TRBV6-1 and TRBJ1-5; no clear D. Trimming shortened V by 9 bases and J by 4 bases, and 10 bases separated the two germline ends. The CDR3 is 12 amino acids. Germline V gene data show CDR1 as MNHNS and CDR2 as SASEGT. The DNA of the CDR3 is TGTGCCAGTACGTGGGCGAATCAGCCCCAGCATTTT. Protein product: CASTWANQPQHF.

The rearrangement uses TRBV21-1 and TRBJ2-1; TRBD1 is the table's D call and was not checked against the DNA. TRBV21-1 constitutes a pseudogene. CDR3 length equals 16 residues. The CDR3 bases are TGTGCCAGCAGCAAAAAGGGACAGGGGGCACGGAATGAGCAGTTCTTC. Its translation: CASSKKGQGARNEQFF.

V gene TRBV7-2 combines with J gene TRBJ1-5; D gene unclear. The ends were cut back, 3 bases at V and 9 bases at J, with 15 bases in the middle. CDR3 length: 14 amino acids. Germline V gene sequence: CDR1 SGHTA, CDR2 FQGNSA. The CDR3 sequence: CASSFDPVYRPQHF. CDR3 in DNA: TGTGCCAGCAGCTTCGATCCGGTGTATAGGCCCCAGCATTTT.

The J gene is TRBJ1-4, the V gene TRBV20-1; D ambiguous. The CDR3 contains 11 residues. CDR1 and CDR2 (germline): DFQATT, SNEGSKA (reference sequence). V gave up 5 bases and J gave up 5 bases, with 6 bases separating them. The CDR3 bases are TGCAGTGCTTTCTTAAATGAAAAACTGTTTTTT. Its protein is CSAFLNEKLFF.

This clone has only one observation. The CDR3: CAWSSTGFGDTQYF. The CDR3 DNA reads as TGTGCCTGGAGTTCAACAGGGTTTGGCGATACGCAGTATTTT. The J gene is TRBJ2-3, the V gene TRBV30; a weak D match, TRBD1 (6 bases). Germline CDR1 and CDR2: GTSNPN and SVGIG (reference sequence). Trimming removed 2 bases at V and 6 bases at J, with 15 bases between. This CDR3 has 14 residues.

The genes are TRBV2 and TRBJ2-7, with D possibly being TRBD2 (5 bases). This CDR3 has 15 amino acids. Trimming took 5 bases from V and 4 from J, leaving 18 bases between them. The V gene's germline CDR1 is SNHLY and CDR2 FYNNEI. CDR3 sequence: CASSLKSGFAYEQYF. CDR3 nucleotide sequence: TGTGCCAGCAGTCTAAAGTCGGGGTTCGCATACGAGCAGTACTTC.

V and J are TRBV7-9 and TRBJ1-5; D is ambiguous. The CDR3 covers 12 residues. Trimming left V 5 bases short and J 4 bases short, with 6 bases between. CDR1 is SEHNR and CDR2 is FQNEAQ in the germline V gene (reference sequence). The CDR3 here is CASSPGNQPQHF. The CDR3 DNA follows: TGTGCCAGCAGCCCAGGTAATCAGCCCCAGCATTTT.

The chain recombines TRBV28 with TRBJ2-5, with 7 bases that match TRBD2. V lost 5 bases, J lost 4 bases, and 16 bases stayed unmatched. The V gene's germline CDR1 is MDHEN and CDR2 SYDVKM. This CDR3 is 17 amino acids long. The chain's CDR3 is CASSPPWGGVEGETQYF. The CDR3 region has the DNA TGTGCCAGCAGTCCCCCGTGGGGAGGGGTAGAGGGAGAGACCCAGTACTTC.

The CDR3 protein is CASSLLLAGETQYF. The CDR3, as DNA: TGTGCCAGCAGCTTACTGTTAGCGGGTGAGACCCAGTACTTC. V and J are TRBV11-2 and TRBJ2-5; 7 bases fit TRBD2. Germline V gene sequence: CDR1 SGHAT, CDR2 FQNNGV. V lost 2 bases to trimming and J lost 5 bases; unmatched junction nucleotides: 5. This CDR3 spans 14 amino acids.

This clone was recorded only once. The chain recombines TRBV19 with TRBJ2-5, with 7 nucleotides matching TRBD2. Germline CDR1 reads LNHDA; CDR2 reads SQIVND (reference sequence). After removal of 0 bases from V and 1 base from J, the junction contained 5 bases not matched to a gene. This CDR3 is built from 16 residues. The CDR3 DNA follows: TGTGCCAGTAGTATAGATGGGGGGGGAACCCAAGAGACCCAGTACTTC. Encoded protein: CASSIDGGGTQETQYF. The whole variable domain, filled in from reference TRBV19 and TRBJ2-5, reads DGGITQSPKYLFRKEGQNVTLSCEQNLNHDAMYWYRQDPGQGLRLIYYSQIVNDFQKGDIAEGYSVSREKKESFPLTVTSAQKNPTAFYLCASSIDGGGTQETQYFGPGTRLLVL.

V gene TRBV7-2 combines with J gene TRBJ1-2; D gene unclear. Trimming left V 0 bases short and J 8 bases short, with 7 bases between. Germline V gene lookup returns CDR1 SGHTA and CDR2 FQGNSA. The CDR3 covers 12 residues. DNA of the CDR3: TGTGCCAGCAGCTTAGCTGGCATGGGCTACACCTTC. It specifies CASSLAGMGYTF.

This chain uses TRBV27 with TRBJ1-1; no clear D. Per the germline V gene, CDR1 is MNHEY and CDR2 is SMNVEV (reference sequence). V was cut by 6 bases and J by 2 bases, with 13 bases left in between. The CDR3 extends over 14 amino acids. This CDR3 is CASSRREGNTEAFF. CDR3 DNA sequence: TGTGCCAGCAGCCGAAGGGAGGGAAACACTGAAGCTTTCTTT.

Comment on this clone: This sample includes further DNA sequences coding for the same CDR3. The V call is TRBV7-2, the J call TRBJ1-4; no definite D call. Trimming cost V 1 base and J 2 bases, with 8 bases left between them. This CDR3 contains 15 residues. Germline CDR1 reads SGHTA; CDR2 reads FQGNSA. The CDR3 reads CASSLDGDTNEKLFF. The CDR3 DNA reads TGTGCCAGCAGCTTAGATGGAGATACTAATGAAAAACTGTTTTTT.

The V and J genes are TRBV6-1 and TRBJ1-2, with D tentatively TRBD1 (6 bases). The germline V gene encodes CDR1 MNHNS and CDR2 SASEGT. The V end lost 2 bases, the J end lost 3 bases, and 16 bases lay between the germline ends. The CDR3 extends over 16 amino acids. This chain's CDR3 is CASSELGFGQHYGYTF. The CDR3 DNA sequence: TGTGCCAGCAGTGAATTGGGATTTGGACAGCACTATGGCTACACCTTC.

The count of this clone is one. The V call is TRBV30, the J call TRBJ2-7; tentative D call: TRBD2 (5 bases). V shed 1 base and J shed 5 bases, with 15 bases lying between them. This CDR3 contains 14 residues. The germline CDR1 and CDR2 sequences are GTSNPN and SVGIG (reference sequence). CDR3 in DNA: TGTGCCTGGAGTGGTCGGCTAGCTCTGGACGAGCAGTACTTC. Amino acids: CAWSGRLALDEQYF.

The rearrangement links TRBV30 to TRBJ2-1; D is ambiguous. The CDR3 has 14 residues. V lost 0 bases and J lost 3, with 9 bases in between. The germline V gene encodes CDR1 GTSNPN and CDR2 SVGIG (reference sequence). The DNA for the CDR3 is TGTGCCTGGAGTGTAGTCGACTTCTACAATGAGCAGTTCTTC. This codes for CAWSVVDFYNEQFF.

The gene calls are TRBV29-1 and TRBJ1-5; D call uncertain. The V and J ends lost 4 bases and 0 bases respectively, with 10 bases between them. In germline, CDR1 is SQVTM, CDR2 ANQGSEA. CDR3 length equals 14 residues. For the CDR3, the DNA is TGCAGCGTTGTCCGACTTTCTAGCAATCAGCCCCAGCATTTT. This gives the protein CSVVRLSSNQPQHF.

V usage is TRBV25-1 and J usage is TRBJ2-7; TRBD1 is a possible D gene (6 bases). Per the germline V gene, CDR1 is MGHDK and CDR2 is SYGVNS. V lost 6 bases to trimming and J lost 7 bases, with 16 bases between them. This CDR3 is 13 amino acids long. The CDR3 spells CASRSSGQIEQYF. The CDR3 coding sequence is TGTGCCAGCAGATCATCTGGACAGATTGAGCAGTACTTC.

By proportion, this clone is medium-sized (0.01 to 0.1%). The chain uses TRBV7-9 and TRBJ1-1; 8 nucleotides line up with TRBD1. This CDR3 has 12 residues. Trimming cost V 4 bases and J 7 bases; bases outside gene matches: 2. Germline CDR1 is SEHNR and CDR2 is FQNEAQ (reference sequence). CDR3 loop: CASSWTGREAFF. The CDR3 bases are TGTGCCAGCAGCTGGACAGGGCGTGAAGCTTTCTTT.